This T cell receptor beta chain is drawn from a study of T cells in Graves' hyperthyroidism and ophthalmopathy. About the research overall: The blood sample was taken at first diagnosis, before treatment began.

This clonotype has a handful of counts. Germline assignment: CDR1 MNHNS and CDR2 SASEGT. Trimming left V 5 bases short and J 6 bases short, with 14 bases between. The CDR3 length is 14 residues. Amplified TCR beta CDR3 regions came from RNA transcripts. During a first-round RT-PCR of the TCR CDR3, the HTBI primer set was used. MiXCR, applied by TCRdb to the multiplex PCR reads, yields one record per CDR3 protein. Counted here are 300,000 to 450,000 distinct CDR3 sequences, approximately 13% occurring once; the ten biggest clones make up under 25%. The rearrangement joins TRBV6-1 to TRBJ1-5; the D gene is possibly TRBD1 (6 bases). What was sequenced was blood. This TCR was recovered from a man aged 25-45 years with Graves' hyperthyroidism that later progressed to Graves' ophthalmopathy. The CDR3 sequence is CASSSEGVGQPQHF. The CDR3 DNA reads as TGTGCCAGCAGTTCTGAGGGGGTTGGTCAGCCCCAGCATTTT.